This record looks at one T cell receptor (beta chain) sequence and its context. The data were taken from a study of blood T cell repertoires in COVID-19. Study-wide background: Samples representing acute and convalescent COVID-19 were sourced from the United States, Italy and Spain. T cells, B-cell-depleted T cells, or PBMCs provided the cDNA or gDNA that served as material.

Original processing notes: Amplification of reference gene primers provided the estimated nucleated cell counts. TCRdb keeps only in-frame clones here, not all; method: immunoSEQ multiplex PCR. From that table come the V and J calls and clone size; the DNA was used to work out D and trimming. The sample holds some 220,000 clones, around 85% seen once. The sample comprised peripheral blood. The TCR originated in a woman aged 55 to 70 with active or convalescent COVID-19.

The CDR3 region is CASSLTISGGNTGELFF. The CDR3 region has the DNA TGTGCCAGCAGCTTAACGATTTCGGGAGGGAACACCGGGGAGCTGTTTTTT. The chain carries TRBV11-2 and TRBJ2-2; 7 nucleotides agree with TRBD2. The ends lost 2 bases at V and 1 base at J; junction bases unmatched: 7. CDR1 and CDR2 from the germline V gene are SGHAT and FQNNGV. This CDR3 comprises 17 residues.